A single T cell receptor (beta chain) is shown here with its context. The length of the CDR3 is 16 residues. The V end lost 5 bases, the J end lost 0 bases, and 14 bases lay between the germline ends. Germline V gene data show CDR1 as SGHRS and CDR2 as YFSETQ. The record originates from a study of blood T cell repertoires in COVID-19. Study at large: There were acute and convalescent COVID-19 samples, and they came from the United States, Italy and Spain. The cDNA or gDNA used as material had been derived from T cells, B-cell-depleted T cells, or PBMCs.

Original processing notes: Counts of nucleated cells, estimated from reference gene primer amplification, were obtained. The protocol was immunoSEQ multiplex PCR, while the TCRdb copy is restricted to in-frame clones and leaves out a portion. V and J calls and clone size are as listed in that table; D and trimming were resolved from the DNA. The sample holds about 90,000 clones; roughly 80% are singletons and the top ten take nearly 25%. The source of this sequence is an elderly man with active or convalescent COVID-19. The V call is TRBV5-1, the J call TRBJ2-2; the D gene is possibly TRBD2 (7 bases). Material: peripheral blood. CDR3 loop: CASSSAGAPNTGELFF. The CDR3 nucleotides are TGCGCCAGCAGTTCGGCGGGGGCCCCGAACACCGGGGAGCTGTTTTTT.